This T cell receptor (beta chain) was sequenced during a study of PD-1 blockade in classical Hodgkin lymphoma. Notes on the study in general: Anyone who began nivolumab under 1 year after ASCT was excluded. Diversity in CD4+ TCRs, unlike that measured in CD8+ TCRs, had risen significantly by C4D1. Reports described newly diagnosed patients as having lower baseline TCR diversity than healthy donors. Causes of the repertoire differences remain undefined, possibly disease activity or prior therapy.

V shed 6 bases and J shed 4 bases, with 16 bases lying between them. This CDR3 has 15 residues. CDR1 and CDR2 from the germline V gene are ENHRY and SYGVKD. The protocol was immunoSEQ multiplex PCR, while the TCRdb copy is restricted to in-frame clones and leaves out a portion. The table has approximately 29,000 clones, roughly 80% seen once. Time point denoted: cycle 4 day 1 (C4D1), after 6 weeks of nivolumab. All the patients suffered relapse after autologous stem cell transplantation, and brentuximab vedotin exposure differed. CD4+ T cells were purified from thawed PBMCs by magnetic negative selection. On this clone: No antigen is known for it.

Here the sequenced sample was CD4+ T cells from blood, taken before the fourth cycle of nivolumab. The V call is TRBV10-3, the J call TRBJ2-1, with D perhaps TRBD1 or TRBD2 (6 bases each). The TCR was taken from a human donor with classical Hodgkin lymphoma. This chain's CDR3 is CAIRETGGEYNEQFF. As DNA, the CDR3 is TGTGCCATCAGGGAGACAGGAGGGGAATACAATGAGCAGTTCTTC.